The source of this T cell receptor (beta chain) is a study of beta chain features in type 1 diabetes. Notes on the study in general: Within patients, naive, central memory and Treg TCRB repertoires seemed more similar than within healthy donors. TCRB CDR3s were moderately but significantly shorter in Type 1 diabetes patients in all four CD4+ subsets.

Comment on this clone: The antigen is not known.

The investigators reverse transcribed all of the isolated RNA, so they sequenced expressed TCRB transcripts. This table comes from immunoSEQ multiplex PCR, and its TCRdb copy is limited to in-frame clones, with some not included. Seen here are about 390,000 clones, around 10% observed once, and the top ten hold about 0.64%. The length of the CDR3 is 15 residues. V lost 5 bases, J lost 3 bases, and 6 bases stayed unmatched. CDR1 is SGHDT and CDR2 is YYEEEE in the germline V gene. The V gene is TRBV5-6, the J gene TRBJ2-1; TRBD1 agrees at 9 bases. Material: central memory CD4+ T cells from blood. The clonotype originates from a man aged 25-45 years with type 1 diabetes. The CDR3 spells CASSSLTGGYNEQFF. CDR3 DNA sequence: TGTGCCAGCAGTTCGCTGACAGGGGGCTACAATGAGCAGTTCTTC.